Sequencing of this T cell receptor (beta chain) was carried out in a study of shared clonotypes between healthy human individuals. In the case of this clone: As yet, its antigen is unknown.

The ends were cut back, 4 bases at V and 5 bases at J, with 15 bases in the middle. Germline CDR1 MDHEN, CDR2 SYDVKM. CDR3 length: 14 amino acids. Study-level points and caveats: It was observed that approximately 5% of naive CD4 clonotypes were shared across a handful of donors. The sole specimen, blood, was sampled, and tissue repertoires likely differ.

Evenly divided among several immunoSEQ plates was the genomic DNA of each subset. Profiling relied on immunoSEQ multiplex PCR, and the TCRdb table lists in-frame clones only, not all of them. Among around 1.5 million clones listed, 95% to 99% were seen once. This TCR came from a man aged 25-40 years in good health. V usage is TRBV28 and J usage is TRBJ2-7; weak D call: TRBD1 (6 bases). The source material was naive CD4+ T cells sorted from blood. Stated subset: CD45RA+ positively selected. CDR3 nucleotide sequence: TGTGCCAGCAGTTACCTAAACAGGGCCAACGAGCAGTACTTC. The encoded protein is CASSYLNRANEQYF.